This T cell receptor (beta chain) was observed in a study of T cell responses to AZD1222 COVID-19 vaccine. TCRdb's table, derived via immunoSEQ multiplex PCR, lists solely in-frame clones and lacks some. The repertoire includes about 130,000 clones, approximately 90% of them detected once, and 1.9% sits in the top ten. With respect to this clone: Its target is unknown.

The germline V and J ends were trimmed by 3 bases and 2 bases, with 10 bases remaining between them. CDR1 is SEHNR and CDR2 is FQNEAQ in the germline V gene (reference sequence). CDR3 length: 15 amino acids. Study findings and constraints: Just five or six AZD1222 recipients were seropositive at baseline.

The sequencing here drew on peripheral blood, taken on day 0 of AZD1222 vaccination. The TCR comes from an adult in good health. V usage is TRBV7-9 and J usage is TRBJ1-4, with a tentative D call TRBD1 (6 bases). DNA of the CDR3: TGTGCCAGCAGCTTCGGTGGGGGCACTAATGAAAAACTGTTTTTT. Protein: CASSFGGGTNEKLFF. Full variable domain (outside the CDR3, taken from reference TRBV7-9 and TRBJ1-4): DTGVSQNPRHKITKRGQNVTFRCDPISEHNRLYWYRQTLGQGPEFLTYFQNEAQLEKSRLLSDRFSAERPKGSFSTLEIQRTEQGDSAMYLCASSFGGGTNEKLFFGSGTQLSVL.